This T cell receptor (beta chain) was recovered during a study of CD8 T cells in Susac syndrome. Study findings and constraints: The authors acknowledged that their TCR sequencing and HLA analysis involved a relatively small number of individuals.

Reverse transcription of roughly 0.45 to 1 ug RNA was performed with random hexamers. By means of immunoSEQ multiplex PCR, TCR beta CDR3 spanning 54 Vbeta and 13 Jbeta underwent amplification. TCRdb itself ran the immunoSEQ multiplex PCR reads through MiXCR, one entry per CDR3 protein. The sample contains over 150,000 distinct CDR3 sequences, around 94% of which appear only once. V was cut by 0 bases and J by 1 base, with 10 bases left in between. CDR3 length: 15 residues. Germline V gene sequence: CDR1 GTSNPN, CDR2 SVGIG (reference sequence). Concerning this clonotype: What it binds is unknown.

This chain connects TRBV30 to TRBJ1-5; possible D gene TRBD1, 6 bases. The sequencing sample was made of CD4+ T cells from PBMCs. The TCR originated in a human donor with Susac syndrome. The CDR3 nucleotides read TGTGCCTGGAGTGTAGGACAGTACAGCAATCAGCCCCAGCATTTT. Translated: CAWSVGQYSNQPQHF.